This T cell receptor beta chain is from a study of vaccination and CD4 T cells after COVID-19. On the study more broadly: Two of the convalescents were Hispanic, and the group consisted of six males and four females.

Sequenced with the Oncomine TCR Beta short-read assay was DNA taken from cultured CD4+ T cells. TCRdb ran MiXCR on the PCR reads and lists one entry per CDR3 protein. The data show over 10,000 distinct CDR3 sequences, roughly 60% seen once. Described treatment: roughly 10-day PBMC culture with coronavirus spike peptide pools or control peptides (ViraFEST assay). Using peptide pools, antigen-specific T cells were expanded in ViraFEST before TCRs were sequenced. At both days 3 and 7, half the medium was replaced with fresh IL-2 medium. Negative selection isolated the CD4+ T cells once the cells had been cultured for over 9 days. A remark on this clonotype: Its matching antigen is unknown.

Germline V gene data show CDR1 as LGHNA and CDR2 as YSLEER. Trimming shortened V by 0 bases and J by 1 base, and 11 bases separated the two germline ends. The CDR3 contains 16 residues. This material consisted of cultured CD4+ T cells from blood, taken after SARS-CoV-2 vaccination. The source of this sequence is a human donor with COVID-19. The chain couples TRBV4-3 to TRBJ2-3; TRBD2 is a possible D gene (6 bases). This CDR3 is CASSQEPGLGTDTQYF. CDR3 DNA sequence: TGCGCCAGCAGCCAAGAACCGGGACTGGGCACAGATACGCAGTATTTT.